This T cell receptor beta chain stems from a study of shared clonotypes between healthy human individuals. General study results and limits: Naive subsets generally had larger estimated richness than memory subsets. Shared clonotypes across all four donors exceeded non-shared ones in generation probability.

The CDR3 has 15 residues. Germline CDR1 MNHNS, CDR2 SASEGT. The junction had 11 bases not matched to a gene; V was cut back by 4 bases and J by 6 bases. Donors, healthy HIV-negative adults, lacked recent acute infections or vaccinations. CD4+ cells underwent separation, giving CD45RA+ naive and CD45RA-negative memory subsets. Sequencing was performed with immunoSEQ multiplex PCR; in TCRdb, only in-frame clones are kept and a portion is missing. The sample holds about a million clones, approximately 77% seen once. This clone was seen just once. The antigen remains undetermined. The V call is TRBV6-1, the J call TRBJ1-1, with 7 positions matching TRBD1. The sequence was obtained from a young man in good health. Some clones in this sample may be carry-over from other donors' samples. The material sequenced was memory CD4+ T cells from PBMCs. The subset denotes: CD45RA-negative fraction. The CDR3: CASSAQGQGSSEAFF. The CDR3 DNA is TGTGCCAGCAGTGCACAGGGGCAGGGTTCCTCTGAAGCTTTCTTT.